Shown below are 13 T cell receptor beta chains from a single sample sequenced in a study of immune evolution from preneoplasia to lung adenocarcinoma. Some clones are missing from TCRdb's copy, which holds only in-frame ones; the method was immunoSEQ multiplex PCR. The sample has under 3,500 clones, around 48% seen once; the top ten hold 23%. Sequencing was performed on FFPE normal lung tissue adjacent to the tumor. These receptors all come from a person in their fifties or sixties with lung adenocarcinoma.

This rearrangement joins TRBV6-5 to TRBJ2-7; D possibly matches TRBD1 or TRBD2 (5 bases each). The CDR3 loop spans 12 amino acids. Trimming removed 6 bases at V and 11 bases at J, with 17 bases between. CDR1 MNHEY and CDR2 SVGAGI come from the germline V gene. CDR3 amino acids: CASSSSRGVKYF. The CDR3 DNA sequence: TGTGCCAGCAGCTCGTCCAGAGGGGTGAAGTACTTC.

The rearrangement uses TRBV30 and TRBJ2-4; D is possibly TRBD1 or TRBD2 (5 bases each). The CDR3 covers 15 residues. The germline V gene has CDR1 GTSNPN and CDR2 SVGIG (reference sequence). V was shortened by 5 bases and J by 1 base, with 15 bases between the two germline ends. CDR3 sequence reads: CAWSGGLTAKNIQYF. CDR3 bases: TGTGCCTGGTCTGGGGGTCTTACGGCCAAAAACATTCAGTACTTC. The full variable domain, in which reference TRBV30 and TRBJ2-4 provide the parts outside the CDR3, is SQTIHQWPATLVQPVGSPLSLECTVEGTSNPNLYWYRQAAGRGLQLLFYSVGIGQISSEVPQNLSASRPQDRQFILSSKKLLLSDSGFYLCAWSGGLTAKNIQYFGAGTRLSVL.

The chain joins TRBV6-1 to TRBJ2-7, with 7 bases lining up with TRBD1. J lost 7 bases, V lost 7 bases, and 4 bases had no gene match. This CDR3 spans 11 amino acids. CDR1 and CDR2 from the germline V gene are MNHNS and SASEGT. The CDR3 coding sequence is TGTGCCAGCACCGGACAGGTAGAGCAGTACTTC. Protein product: CASTGQVEQYF.

This chain links TRBV7-9 with TRBJ1-6, with unresolved D. V was cut by 7 bases and J by 0 bases, with 13 bases left in between. Germline CDR1 is SEHNR and CDR2 is FQNEAQ (reference sequence). The CDR3 consists of 16 residues. CDR3 sequence: CASKSSFSSYNSPLHF. The CDR3 DNA reads TGTGCCAGCAAGTCTTCATTTAGCTCCTATAATTCACCCCTCCACTTT.

Details on this clone: One end of the junction is discordant with germline, which a read error may explain. The rearrangement links TRBV19 to TRBJ2-4, with D unclear. This CDR3 spans 11 amino acids. Germline CDR1 LNHDA, CDR2 SQIVND (reference sequence). In DNA, the CDR3 is TGTGCCAGTAGTATTTGGGAAAAGCCGCACTTC. The encoded protein is CASSIWEKPHF. Full variable domain (remainder filled in from reference TRBV19 and TRBJ2-4): DGGITQSPKYLFRKEGQNVTLSCEQNLNHDAMYWYRQDPGQGLRLIYYSQIVNDFQKGDIAEGYSVSREKKESFPLTVTSAQKNPTAFYLCASSIWEKPHFGAGTRLSVL.

V and J are TRBV4-1 and TRBJ1-1; perhaps TRBD1 as D (5 bases). The CDR3 is 15 residues long. Trimming removed 0 bases at V and 4 bases at J, with 12 bases between. Germline values: CDR1 MGHRA, CDR2 YSYEKL. Written as DNA, the CDR3 is TGCGCCAGCAGCCAAGATCCGTCAGGGACCACTGAAGCTTTCTTT. Residues: CASSQDPSGTTEAFF.

The V call is TRBV11-3, the J call TRBJ2-7; tentative D call: TRBD1 (6 bases). The CDR3 contains 13 residues. CDR1 and CDR2 (germline): SGHNT, YENEEA. The V end lost 5 bases, the J end lost 5 bases, and 13 bases lay between the germline ends. CDR3 residues: CASSLNRVNEQYF. For the CDR3, the DNA is TGTGCCAGCAGCCTCAACAGGGTCAACGAGCAGTACTTC.

The chain links TRBV7-9 to TRBJ1-2, with D tentatively TRBD1 (5 bases). Trimming took 5 bases from V and 8 from J, leaving 15 bases between them. Germline CDR1 SEHNR, CDR2 FQNEAQ (reference sequence). This CDR3 region has 13 residues. The chain's CDR3 is CASSRSGAEGYTF. The CDR3, as DNA: TGTGCCAGCAGCCGAAGCGGGGCTGAGGGCTACACCTTC.

The chain links TRBV27 to TRBJ2-3; 8 bases line up with TRBD2. The CDR3 totals 15 residues. V trimming: 4 bases; J trimming: 4 bases; junction bases outside the gene matches: 7. Germline assignment: CDR1 MNHEY and CDR2 SMNVEV (reference sequence). The CDR3 DNA reads TGTGCCAGCAGTTACAGCGGGAGTGGTGCAGATACGCAGTATTTT. Translating gives CASSYSGSGADTQYF.

CDR3 nucleotide sequence: TGTGCCAGCAGCTTAGGGCAGGGGATTAATTCACCCCTCCACTTT. Protein product: CASSLGQGINSPLHF. The chain is built from TRBV7-8 and TRBJ1-6; tentative D call: TRBD1 (6 bases). Germline-derived CDR1 and CDR2 are SGHVS and FQNEAQ. V was shortened by 1 base and J by 6 bases, with 10 bases between the two germline ends. This CDR3 has 15 amino acids.

The rearrangement joins TRBV5-1 to TRBJ2-3, with 10 positions matching TRBD1. Germline V CDR1 and CDR2: SGHRS, YFSETQ. J gave up 4 bases and V 5 bases, and 4 bases lay outside the gene matches. This CDR3 is 14 amino acids long. The CDR3 DNA follows: TGCGCCAGCAGAACCGGGACAGGGGCAGATACGCAGTATTTT. As protein: CASRTGTGADTQYF. Full variable domain (missing parts from reference TRBV5-1 and TRBJ2-3): KAGVTQTPRYLIKTRGQQVTLSCSPISGHRSVSWYQQTPGQGLQFLFEYFSETQRNKGNFPGRFSGRQFSNSRSEMNVSTLELGDSALYLCASRTGTGADTQYFGPGTRLTVL.

This chain links TRBV5-6 with TRBJ1-3, with TRBD1 as a possible D gene (6 bases). V lost 5 bases, J lost 3 bases, and 12 bases lay in between. CDR3 size: 14 residues. Germline CDR1 reads SGHDT; CDR2 reads YYEEEE. The CDR3 here is CASREQGVGNTIYF. CDR3 coding DNA: TGTGCCAGCAGGGAACAGGGAGTTGGAAACACCATATATTTT.

This rearrangement joins TRBV19 to TRBJ2-1; TRBD2 agrees at 15 bases. The CDR3 is 15 amino acids. The J segment lost 8 bases and the V segment lost 6 bases, leaving 5 bases of the junction unmatched. Germline values: CDR1 LNHDA, CDR2 SQIVND (reference sequence). CDR3 residues: CASRVRTSGRDEQFF. The CDR3 coding sequence is TGTGCCAGTAGGGTACGGACTAGCGGGAGGGATGAGCAGTTCTTC.